This T cell receptor (beta chain) was recorded in a study of post-analysis software for immune sequencing data. cDNA libraries of TCR beta carried unique molecular identifiers. Approximately 500,000 cDNA molecules were recovered from an input of about 0.9 to 10 million T cells. TCRdb redid the calling of the PCR reads with MiXCR, one entry per CDR3 protein. The sample includes roughly 650,000 distinct CDR3 sequences, around 60% of them seen just once. The germline gives CDR1 DFQATT, CDR2 SNEGSKA (reference sequence). This CDR3 comprises 11 residues. V dropped 1 base and J dropped 11 bases, with 11 bases sitting between them. Note on this clonotype: The antigen remains unidentified.

Overall study results and limits: A significant reduction in normalized Chao1 diversity was observed in multiple sclerosis patients versus controls. Relative to controls, patients had about five TRBV segments at higher frequency, with TRBV5-6, TRBV5-1 and TRBV20-1 among these.

The chain recombines TRBV20-1 with TRBJ2-5; either TRBD1 or TRBD2 may fit D (5 bases each). The sequenced sample consisted of blood. This TCR came from a girl aged 2-10 years with multiple sclerosis. CDR3 amino acids: CSARGGREQYF. In DNA, the CDR3 is TGCAGTGCTAGAGGGGGGAGAGAGCAGTACTTC.